The present entry profiles one T cell receptor (beta chain) with its context. Its antigen is still unknown. The data were obtained in a study of CXCR3-negative and CXCR3-positive naive CD8 T cells. Study results and limitations: CXCR3-negative naive cells had less hydrophobic TRB CDR3s than did CXCR3-positive naive cells. Memory CD8+ cells had much lower diversity, and both naive subsets had comparably high diversity.

The CDR3 loop spans 15 amino acids. Germline V gene lookup returns CDR1 SQVTM and CDR2 ANQGSEA. Cells that were CD45RO-CCR7+CD27+CD95- constituted naive CD8+ T cells. Researchers prepared the TRB cDNA libraries using 5' RACE with UMI labels. TCRdb re-called the 5' RACE reads and catalogs CDR3 proteins one per entry, DNA excluded. The sample features around 95,000 distinct CDR3 sequences, with about 1% in its top ten. The origin of this receptor is a human donor in good health. Some clones in this sample may be carry-over from other donors' samples. J is TRBJ2-7 and V is TRBV29-1; TCRdb picks TRBD1, but there is no DNA to check that call. The sequenced sample consisted of naive CXCR3+ CD8+ T cells from blood. The subset denotes: CD45RO-CCR7+CD27+CD95- naive CD8+ T cells expressing CXCR3 (TNR3+). The CDR3 here is CSVVLLRGLPPEQYF.